These 8 T cell receptor beta chains originate from one sample sequenced in a study of memory CD4+ T cells and cytomegalovirus serostatus. Sequencing was performed with immunoSEQ multiplex PCR; in TCRdb, only in-frame clones are kept and a portion is missing. This sample has about 39,000 clones, with about three quarters found just once. The sort gate was single viable CD3+CD4+CD8-CD45RO+ cells for memory CD4+ T cells. The sample consisted of memory CD4+ T cells from blood. Every receptor here comes from an adult in good health and CMV-seronegative.

The V gene is TRBV5-1, the J gene TRBJ2-1; no firm D call. V was trimmed by 0 bases and J by 2 bases, leaving 3 bases between them. This CDR3 has 13 residues. Germline V gives CDR1 SGHRS, CDR2 YFSETQ. The CDR3 bases are TGCGCCAGCAGCTTGGGGGCCTACAATGAGCAGTTCTTC. Its translation: CASSLGAYNEQFF.

The J gene is TRBJ2-7, the V gene TRBV27; D is perhaps TRBD1 (6 bases). CDR1 and CDR2 (germline): MNHEY, SMNVEV (reference sequence). Trimming removed 7 bases at V and 2 bases at J, with 12 bases between. CDR3 length equals 13 residues. The CDR3 sequence: CASKRAGAYEQYF. The CDR3 nucleotides are TGTGCCAGCAAAAGGGCAGGGGCCTACGAGCAGTACTTC.

The chain couples TRBV19 to TRBJ1-6; possible D gene TRBD1, 5 bases. V dropped 3 bases and J dropped 6 bases, with 9 bases sitting between them. Per germline, CDR1 LNHDA and CDR2 SQIVND (reference sequence). The CDR3 contains 14 residues. The CDR3 reads CASSIDSINSPLHF. CDR3 in DNA: TGTGCCAGTAGTATTGACAGTATTAATTCACCCCTCCACTTT.

The gene calls are TRBV6-5 and TRBJ1-6, with 9 nucleotides matching TRBD1. Germline V lookup: CDR1 MNHEY, CDR2 SVGAGI. The CDR3 is 14 amino acids. Trimming removed 10 bases from V and 9 bases from J; junction bases left unmatched: 10. The CDR3 nucleotides are TGTGCCACAACCCAGGGACAGGGACGTTCACCCCTCCACTTT. Translating it yields CATTQGQGRSPLHF.

The chain carries TRBV6-5 and TRBJ2-7; maybe TRBD1 (5 bases). The V end lost 7 bases, the J end lost 2 bases, and 15 bases lay between the germline ends. The germline V gene has CDR1 MNHEY and CDR2 SVGAGI. This CDR3 contains 14 residues. The CDR3 loop is CASTSPGRAYEQYF. CDR3 DNA sequence: TGTGCCAGCACCTCTCCCGGCAGGGCCTACGAGCAGTACTTC.

The gene calls are TRBV6-1 and TRBJ1-4, with no clear D. Germline-derived CDR1 and CDR2 are MNHNS and SASEGT. Trimming took 7 bases from V and 0 from J, leaving 12 bases between them. The CDR3 spans 15 residues. CDR3 sequence (DNA): TGTGCCAGCACTAGAGTGATTGCAACTAATGAAAAACTGTTTTTT. Translation gives CASTRVIATNEKLFF.

The V gene is TRBV2, the J gene TRBJ1-3; D is unresolved. Trimming took off 3 bases at V and 9 bases at J, with 9 bases between the two ends. The CDR3 is made up of 12 amino acids. Looked up from germline, CDR1 is SNHLY and CDR2 is FYNNEI. DNA for the CDR3: TGTGCCAGCAGTGAGGATGACCGCACCATATATTTT. Translating gives CASSEDDRTIYF. Supplemented by reference TRBV2 and TRBJ1-3, the full variable domain reads EPEVTQTPSHQVTQMGQEVILRCVPISNHLYFYWYRQILGQKVEFLVSFYNNEISEKSEIFDDQFSVERPDGSNFTLKIRSTKLEDSAMYFCASSEDDRTIYFGEGSWLTVV.

V is TRBV6-1 and J is TRBJ1-5; TRBD1 is a possible D gene (5 bases). Germline V lookup: CDR1 MNHNS, CDR2 SASEGT. Deletions cut 3 bases from V and 7 bases from J, with 13 bases between. The CDR3 contains 14 residues. CDR3 bases: TGTGCCAGCAGTGAGCTGCAGGGCCACCAGCCCCAGCATTTT. Translated, it gives CASSELQGHQPQHF.